Below, 17 T cell receptor beta chains from the same sample are listed, as sequenced in a study of CD8 T cells in ankylosing spondylitis. The study, taken as a whole, reports: Characteristic, it appeared, of ankylosing spondylitis blood was a TCR beta motif of several highly homologous variants.

Their specific antigens are unknown. TCRdb re-called the 5' RACE reads through MiXCR, storing one row per CDR3 protein. In the table there are 200,000 to 250,000 distinct CDR3 sequences, about 17% of which are singletons. The sample comprised blood, either unsorted or a sorted T cell fraction (not recorded which). These receptors all come from a male donor with ankylosing spondylitis.

This clonotype was detected only a few times. V and J are TRBV7-9 and TRBJ1-2; 12 positions match TRBD1. The germline V gene has CDR1 SEHNR and CDR2 FQNEAQ (reference sequence). V trimming: 4 bases; J trimming: 3 bases; junction bases outside the gene matches: 9. This CDR3 is built from 17 residues. This CDR3 is CASSSSRDRGPHYGYTF. CDR3 DNA: TGTGCCAGCAGCTCGAGTCGGGACAGGGGGCCCCACTATGGCTACACCTTC.

This clonotype has just a few counts. The rearrangement joins TRBV6-1 to TRBJ2-1, with 11 positions matching TRBD1. Germline V gene data show CDR1 as MNHNS and CDR2 as SASEGT. V was clipped by 6 bases and J by 8 bases; unmatched bases: 9. The CDR3 is made up of 15 amino acids. The CDR3: CASSHRDRGVYEQFF. In nucleotides, the CDR3 is TGTGCCAGCAGCCACCGGGACAGGGGGGTATATGAGCAGTTCTTC.

This clonotype was observed a few times. The chain has TRBV6-5 and TRBJ1-2; D gene ambiguous. CDR3 size: 14 residues. In germline, CDR1 is MNHEY, CDR2 SVGAGI. The V gene lost 0 bases and the J gene lost 4 bases, with 9 bases spanning the gap. CDR3 DNA: TGTGCCAGCAGTTACTCCTGGTCTAGCTATGGCTACACCTTC. Protein sequence: CASSYSWSSYGYTF.

In regard to this clonotype: The junction shows a germline mismatch at one end, possibly a read error. This sequence joins TRBV7-6 and TRBJ2-3; TRBD2 agrees at 10 bases. Germline V gives CDR1 SGHVS, CDR2 FNYEAQ. CDR3 length: 14 residues. The CDR3 here is CASSIAGGTDTQYF. The CDR3 DNA sequence: TGTGCCAGCAGCATAGCGGGGGGTACAGATACGCAGTATTTT.

The gene calls are TRBV24-1 and TRBJ2-3; the D is unclear. Trimming stripped 3 bases from V and 4 bases from J, with 19 bases between. Germline V lookup: CDR1 KGHDR, CDR2 SFDVKD. The CDR3 is made up of 17 amino acids. DNA for the CDR3: TGTGCCACCAGTGATCCACGGTCGGTAATGAGCCCAGATACGCAGTATTTT. This sequence encodes CATSDPRSVMSPDTQYF.

The chain joins TRBV25-1 to TRBJ2-1; the match to TRBD2 covers 9 bases. The CDR3 consists of 17 residues. J was trimmed by 8 bases and V by 1 base; bases with no gene match: 12. Germline CDR1 MGHDK, CDR2 SYGVNS. As DNA, the CDR3 is TGTGCCAGCAGTGAATTCTTAGCGGGGGCCGCGTCGGATGAGCAGTTCTTC. Protein product: CASSEFLAGAASDEQFF.

The chain joins TRBV4-1 to TRBJ2-7, with D possibly TRBD1 on 6 matching bases. CDR3 length equals 15 residues. V gave up 0 bases and J gave up 0 bases, with 9 bases separating them. The germline gives CDR1 MGHRA, CDR2 YSYEKL. CDR3 sequence: CASSQDRTVSYEQYF. In DNA, the CDR3 is TGCGCCAGCAGCCAAGATAGGACAGTCTCCTACGAGCAGTACTTC.

This clonotype was found many times. The rearrangement links TRBV29-1 to TRBJ2-1; no clear D. There are 11 residues in the CDR3. Per the germline V gene, CDR1 is SQVTM and CDR2 is ANQGSEA. V was clipped by 6 bases and J by 5 bases, with 8 bases between them. CDR3 nucleotides: TGCAGCGTAACTACTGACAATGAGCAGTTCTTC. Translated, it gives CSVTTDNEQFF.

A few counts support this clonotype. The chain uses TRBV4-1 and TRBJ2-2; 9 bases fit TRBD1. The CDR3 is 17 residues long. V shed 3 bases, J shed 3 bases, and the junction held 8 bases outside the gene matches. Germline V gene lookup returns CDR1 MGHRA and CDR2 YSYEKL. CDR3 in amino acids: CASSHDPGTGYTGELFF. In DNA form, the CDR3 reads TGCGCCAGCAGCCATGATCCCGGGACAGGGTACACCGGGGAGCTGTTTTTT.

This clonotype was recorded at least ten times. The CDR3 DNA is TGCAGCGTTCTTGGGGAGCCCGAAAACATTCAGTACTTC. It yields the protein CSVLGEPENIQYF. J is TRBJ2-4 and V is TRBV29-1; possible D gene TRBD2, 5 bases. Trimming took off 5 bases at V and 5 bases at J, with 13 bases between the two ends. This CDR3 is 13 amino acids long. The germline V gene has CDR1 SQVTM and CDR2 ANQGSEA.

The chain has TRBV7-9 and TRBJ2-7; TRBD1 is a possible D gene (6 bases). From germline, CDR1 is SEHNR and CDR2 FQNEAQ (reference sequence). The V and J ends lost 4 bases and 2 bases respectively, with 12 bases between them. This CDR3 has 14 amino acids. This CDR3 reads CASSSTTGTYEQYF. The CDR3 bases are TGTGCCAGCAGCTCCACGACAGGCACCTACGAGCAGTACTTC.

The chain uses TRBV5-1 and TRBJ1-1; unclear D gene. With 3 bases removed from V and 2 bases from J, the gap between germline ends came to 11 bases. Germline V lookup: CDR1 SGHRS, CDR2 YFSETQ. CDR3 length: 14 residues. The CDR3 nucleotides read TGCGCCAGCAGCTGGAGGGAGCCAAACACTGAAGCTTTCTTT. This codes for CASSWREPNTEAFF.

CDR3 sequence reads: CASSGSSGFYNEQFF. CDR3 DNA sequence: TGTGCCAGCAGTGGGTCTAGCGGCTTCTACAATGAGCAGTTCTTC. The chain carries TRBV2 and TRBJ2-1; TRBD2 agrees at 7 bases. The V and J ends lost 4 bases and 3 bases, in that order; junction bases with no gene match: 6. Per germline, CDR1 SNHLY and CDR2 FYNNEI. This CDR3 is built from 15 residues.

J is TRBJ1-1 and V is TRBV4-2; 9 bases map to TRBD1. Germline V gene data show CDR1 as LGHNA and CDR2 as YNFKEQ. Germline trimming cut 1 base from V and 5 bases from J; bases unmatched to any gene: 8. This CDR3 is 16 amino acids long. In DNA, the CDR3 is TGTGCCAGCAGCCAAGGTCGGGACAGGGCAAGGACTGAAGCTTTCTTT. It specifies CASSQGRDRARTEAFF.

This clonotype was observed a few times. The chain joins TRBV3-1 to TRBJ2-5, with TRBD2 as a possible D gene (7 bases). Germline CDR1 is LGHDT and CDR2 is YNNKEL (reference sequence). This CDR3 is 18 amino acids long. V was clipped by 0 bases and J by 3 bases, with 20 bases between them. The CDR3, as DNA: TGTGCCAGCAGCCAAGACCAGGCAGAAGAGGGGGGGAAAGAGACCCAGTACTTC. As protein: CASSQDQAEEGGKETQYF.

CDR3 sequence: CAISAAEGLAGNEQFF. The CDR3 DNA is TGTGCCATCAGTGCGGCCGAGGGACTAGCAGGGAATGAGCAGTTCTTC. This chain links TRBV10-3 with TRBJ2-1; 9 bases line up with TRBD2. The CDR3 covers 16 residues. Germline-derived CDR1 and CDR2 are ENHRY and SYGVKD. V lost 4 bases, J lost 7 bases, and 11 bases stayed unmatched.

This clonotype was seen only a few times. The gene calls are TRBV20-1 and TRBJ2-3, with a possible D match to TRBD2 (5 bases). Between the trimmed V and J ends, which lost 3 bases and 4 bases, there was a span of 17 bases. This CDR3 has 15 amino acids. Germline-derived CDR1 and CDR2 are DFQATT and SNEGSKA (reference sequence). The CDR3 DNA reads as TGCAGTGCTAGGGCCCTCCCTCCAGCGGCAGATACGCAGTATTTT. It specifies CSARALPPAADTQYF.